This T cell receptor beta chain was captured by sequencing in a study of molecular identifiers for immune sequencing clone quantification. V gave up 4 bases and J gave up 11 bases, with 32 bases separating them. This CDR3 is 18 amino acids long. Germline V CDR1 and CDR2: MDHEN, SYDVKM. This clonotype was counted ten times or more. TCRdb analysed the PCR reads with MiXCR anew, one entry per CDR3 protein. Counted here are 250,000 to 400,000 distinct CDR3 sequences, about 21% occurring once; the ten biggest clones make up 0.81%. The gene calls are TRBV28 and TRBJ1-1; no firm D call. The sequence came from a human donor in good health. Some libraries in this study had Jurkat cell RNA spiked in. Sequenced material: naive CD8+ T cells from blood, with Jurkat cell RNA spiked in. Documented subset: FACS-sorted CD8+CD4-CCR7+CD45RA+ naive T cells. The CDR3 region is CASSSYRYLDESKRKAFF. CDR3 nucleotides: TGTGCCAGCAGTTCCTACCGATACCTCGACGAAAGTAAGCGTAAGGCTTTCTTT.